Listed here are 29 T cell receptor beta chains from one sample, sequenced in a study of CD8+ T cells in alopecia areata. Treatment here: oral pan-JAK inhibitor, 5-10 mg twice daily. Extraction and reverse transcription of RNA yielded cDNA as the sequencing template. TCRdb's table, derived via immunoSEQ multiplex PCR, lists solely in-frame clones and lacks some. Found here are 180,000 or so clones, about 61% of them singletons; the top ten hold about a sixth. The sequences come from CD4+ T cells sorted from blood, collected at roughly week 58, from a patient treated with tofacitinib. The receptors were gathered from a human donor with alopecia areata.

In this sample, this clone turned up a few times. The genes are TRBV2 and TRBJ2-7; D not certain. CDR1 and CDR2 (germline): SNHLY, FYNNEI. V was trimmed by 4 bases and J by 4 bases, leaving 32 bases between them. The CDR3 contains 20 residues. The CDR3 sequence is CASSALGLVMFGERGYEQYF. The CDR3 DNA follows: TGTGCCAGCAGTGCCTTGGGGTTGGTAATGTTCGGAGAACGTGGATACGAGCAGTACTTC.

The rearrangement joins TRBV30 to TRBJ2-6, with D perhaps TRBD1 (6 bases). Germline loops: CDR1 GTSNPN, CDR2 SVGIG (reference sequence). CDR3 length: 16 amino acids. V lost 1 base and J 4 bases, leaving 14 bases between the germline ends. The CDR3 coding sequence is TGTGCCTGGAGTGCCTCAACAGGGTGGGGGGCCAACGTCCTGACTTTC. This codes for CAWSASTGWGANVLTF.

The J gene is TRBJ2-1, the V gene TRBV29-1; D is tentatively TRBD1 or TRBD2 (6 bases each). This CDR3 has 13 amino acids. CDR1 is SQVTM, CDR2 ANQGSEA, per germline. V lost 8 bases, J lost 7 bases, and 18 bases lay in between. CDR3 sequence: CSPHRGVWNEQFF. For the CDR3, the DNA is TGCAGCCCCCATAGGGGGGTTTGGAATGAGCAGTTCTTC.

The chain recombines TRBV30 with TRBJ1-5; no firm D call. The CDR3 extends over 13 amino acids. CDR1 GTSNPN and CDR2 SVGIG come from the germline V gene (reference sequence). V was clipped by 4 bases and J by 6 bases, with 13 bases between them. The CDR3 region has the DNA TGTGCCTGGAACGTCCGGTGGGGTCAGCCCCAGCATTTT. Its translation is CAWNVRWGQPQHF.

There are a few counts of this clone. V usage is TRBV6-5 and J usage is TRBJ2-5; possibly TRBD2 for D (6 bases). There are 15 residues in the CDR3. Trimming stripped 4 bases from V and 6 bases from J, with 18 bases between. From germline, CDR1 is MNHEY and CDR2 SVGAGI. CDR3 residues: CASSSVVLGGKTQYF. In DNA form, the CDR3 reads TGTGCCAGCAGTTCGGTGGTACTCGGGGGAAAGACCCAGTACTTC.

This clone has a handful of counts. The V and J genes are TRBV18 and TRBJ1-1; no clear D gene. CDR3 size: 15 residues. Germline V gives CDR1 KGHSH, CDR2 LQKENI. V shed 2 bases and J shed 0 bases, with 10 bases lying between them. The CDR3 sequence is CASSPDSVLNTEAFF. In DNA form, the CDR3 reads TGTGCCAGCTCACCAGATAGTGTCTTGAACACTGAAGCTTTCTTT. The full variable domain, its missing parts supplied by reference TRBV18 and TRBJ1-1, is NAGVMQNPRHLVRRRGQEARLRCSPMKGHSHVYWYRQLPEEGLKFMVYLQKENIIDESGMPKERFSAEFPKEGPSILRIQQVVRGDSAAYFCASSPDSVLNTEAFFGQGTRLTVV.

A note on this clone: The sample carries other DNA sequences with the same CDR3. The gene calls are TRBV5-1 and TRBJ2-5; D uncertain. Germline CDR1 reads SGHRS; CDR2 reads YFSETQ. This CDR3 is built from 13 residues. Trimming removed 0 bases at V and 5 bases at J, with 8 bases between. The CDR3 coding sequence is TGCGCCAGCAGCTTGGGCTCGGGTGAGACCCAGTACTTC. Amino acid sequence: CASSLGSGETQYF. Supplemented by reference TRBV5-1 and TRBJ2-5, the full variable domain reads KAGVTQTPRYLIKTRGQQVTLSCSPISGHRSVSWYQQTPGQGLQFLFEYFSETQRNKGNFPGRFSGRQFSNSRSEMNVSTLELGDSALYLCASSLGSGETQYFGPGTRLLVL.

The chain recombines TRBV27 with TRBJ2-4, with 7 bases that match TRBD2. Germline-derived CDR1 and CDR2 are MNHEY and SMNVEV (reference sequence). The V gene end was trimmed by 1 base and the J gene end by 0 bases; junction bases not matched to a gene: 12. This CDR3 has 19 amino acids. As DNA, the CDR3 is TGTGCCAGCAGTTTATTGGATGGGTCTAGCGGCTTAGCCAAAAACATTCAGTACTTC. Encoded protein: CASSLLDGSSGLAKNIQYF.

This clone was counted only a few times. The chain employs TRBV30 and TRBJ2-1, with D possibly being TRBD2 (5 bases). The CDR3 consists of 14 residues. Germline lookup yields CDR1 GTSNPN and CDR2 SVGIG (reference sequence). V lost 3 bases to trimming and J lost 7 bases, with 16 bases between them. The CDR3 is CAWRPSGPLNEQFF. The CDR3 nucleotides are TGTGCCTGGAGACCAAGCGGCCCCTTGAATGAGCAGTTCTTC.

The gene calls are TRBV12-5 and TRBJ2-7; D possibly corresponds to TRBD1 (5 bases). Germline values: CDR1 LGHNT, CDR2 FRNRAP. The length of the CDR3 is 15 residues. Trimming shortened V by 5 bases and J by 5 bases, and 19 bases separated the two germline ends. This CDR3 is CASGGLNSRADEQYF. The CDR3 DNA reads as TGTGCTAGTGGTGGCCTCAATTCCAGGGCCGACGAGCAGTACTTC.

The rearrangement uses TRBV11-3 and TRBJ1-1; D gene ambiguous. Trimming took off 7 bases at V and 1 base at J, with 22 bases between the two ends. The CDR3 totals 17 residues. Looked up from germline, CDR1 is SGHNT and CDR2 is YENEEA. The CDR3 here is CASTRVTSAPGNTEAFF. The DNA for the CDR3 is TGTGCCAGCACTCGCGTGACCTCAGCCCCGGGGAACACTGAAGCTTTCTTT. Combining the CDR3 with reference TRBV11-3 and TRBJ1-1 gives the whole variable domain EAGVVQSPRYKIIEKKQPVAFWCNPISGHNTLYWYLQNLGQGPELLIRYENEEAVDDSQLPKDRFSAERLKGVDSTLKIQPAELGDSAVYLCASTRVTSAPGNTEAFFGQGTRLTVV.

This clone was detected a few times. The V gene is TRBV29-1, the J gene TRBJ2-7; 7 positions match TRBD2. The germline V gene encodes CDR1 SQVTM and CDR2 ANQGSEA. CDR3 length: 13 amino acids. After removal of 4 bases from V and 6 bases from J, the junction contained 9 bases not matched to a gene. The CDR3 DNA sequence: TGCAGCGTTGGAGGGGCGGGGGTCCGCGAGCAGTACTTC. Amino acid sequence: CSVGGAGVREQYF.

The chain joins TRBV5-1 to TRBJ1-1; D gene uncertain. The CDR3 runs 15 residues. V was pared by 4 bases and J by 3 bases, with 16 bases between. CDR1 SGHRS and CDR2 YFSETQ come from the germline V gene. Here the CDR3 reads CASSPSALRDTEAFF. Written as DNA, the CDR3 is TGCGCCAGCAGCCCGTCGGCCCTACGCGACACTGAAGCTTTCTTT.

The chain combines TRBV19 with TRBJ1-6; maybe TRBD1 (5 bases). The CDR3 is 16 residues long. V shed 7 bases and J shed 5 bases, with 18 bases lying between them. Germline lookup yields CDR1 LNHDA and CDR2 SQIVND (reference sequence). DNA for the CDR3: TGTGCCAGTACCGGTGGGGCCCTTAGGAATAATTCACCCCTCCACTTT. This gives the protein CASTGGALRNNSPLHF.

As regards this clone: This likely came from a read error, as a far larger clone is one base away. The chain couples TRBV4-2 to TRBJ2-1; 9 bases match TRBD2. Germline trimming cut 3 bases from V and 6 bases from J; bases unmatched to any gene: 9. CDR3 size: 16 residues. CDR1 is LGHNA, CDR2 YNFKEQ, per germline. The CDR3 region has the DNA TGTGCCAGCAGCCAGGCGGCGGGGGGGCTTGTCAATGAGCAGTTCTTC. Its translation is CASSQAAGGLVNEQFF.

J is TRBJ2-4 and V is TRBV4-2; D possibly corresponds to TRBD1 (5 bases). The germline V and J ends were trimmed by 3 bases and 0 bases, with 12 bases remaining between them. The length of the CDR3 is 16 residues. The germline V gene encodes CDR1 LGHNA and CDR2 YNFKEQ. The CDR3 bases are TGTGCCAGCAGCCAGGACACAAGGCCAGCCAAAAACATTCAGTACTTC. It codes for CASSQDTRPAKNIQYF.

This clone has just a few counts. The chain has TRBV2 and TRBJ1-1; perhaps TRBD1 as D (5 bases). Germline CDR1 SNHLY, CDR2 FYNNEI. This CDR3 has 15 residues. The germline V and J ends were trimmed by 3 bases and 1 base, with 12 bases remaining between them. Here the CDR3 DNA reads TGTGCCAGCAGTGAGTACGGGCAGGGGAACACTGAAGCTTTCTTT. Translated: CASSEYGQGNTEAFF. Filled out from reference TRBV2 and TRBJ1-1, the complete variable domain reads EPEVTQTPSHQVTQMGQEVILRCVPISNHLYFYWYRQILGQKVEFLVSFYNNEISEKSEIFDDQFSVERPDGSNFTLKIRSTKLEDSAMYFCASSEYGQGNTEAFFGQGTRLTVV.

The chain links TRBV15 to TRBJ1-6, with a weak D call TRBD1 (6 bases). The ends were cut back, 5 bases at V and 10 bases at J, with 15 bases in the middle. This CDR3 comprises 14 residues. Per germline, CDR1 LNHNV and CDR2 YYDKDF (reference sequence). CDR3 loop: CATSVRDISSPLHF. The CDR3 nucleotides read TGTGCCACCAGCGTAAGGGACATCAGCTCACCCCTCCACTTT.

This chain links TRBV6-1 with TRBJ2-1, with D perhaps matching TRBD1 or TRBD2 (5 bases each). The V and J ends lost 7 bases and 4 bases respectively, with 17 bases between them. CDR3 length equals 15 residues. Per the germline V gene, CDR1 is MNHNS and CDR2 is SASEGT. Written as DNA, the CDR3 is TGTGCCAGCACCTCGCCCTCGGGACCTTACAATGAGCAGTTCTTC. The encoded protein is CASTSPSGPYNEQFF.

V and J are TRBV6-6 and TRBJ1-2, with 8 positions matching TRBD1. This CDR3 contains 16 residues. V lost 4 bases to trimming and J lost 2 bases; unmatched junction nucleotides: 9. The germline gives CDR1 MNHNY, CDR2 SVGAGI (reference sequence). CDR3 nucleotide sequence: TGTGCCAGCAGTTCAGATCGGGACAGGCAGAACTATGGCTACACCTTC. This translates into CASSSDRDRQNYGYTF.

The V call is TRBV29-1, the J call TRBJ1-2; D is unresolved. CDR3 size: 11 residues. Germline assignment: CDR1 SQVTM and CDR2 ANQGSEA. The germline V and J ends were trimmed by 4 bases and 7 bases, with 10 bases remaining between them. CDR3 DNA: TGCAGCGTTGCCCCCCCGAGTGGCTACACCTTC. Protein product: CSVAPPSGYTF.

This chain joins TRBV29-1 and TRBJ1-2; no firm D call. Germline V gene data show CDR1 as SQVTM and CDR2 as ANQGSEA. Trimming shortened V by 3 bases and J by 1 base, and 12 bases separated the two germline ends. The CDR3 spans 14 residues. The DNA of the CDR3 is TGCAGCGTTGACTCGTTGGGGAGTAACTATGGCTACACCTTC. It is translated as CSVDSLGSNYGYTF.

V gene TRBV7-2 combines with J gene TRBJ2-3; D gene uncertain. With 5 bases removed from V and 4 bases from J, the gap between germline ends came to 13 bases. Germline V lookup: CDR1 SGHTA, CDR2 FQGNSA. This CDR3 is built from 14 residues. The CDR3 DNA sequence: TGTGCCAGCAGCCAAGGAATTTGGTCAGATACGCAGTATTTT. Amino acids: CASSQGIWSDTQYF.

This chain links TRBV29-1 with TRBJ2-1; possibly TRBD1 or TRBD2 for D (6 bases each). The V and J ends lost 3 bases and 2 bases respectively, with 17 bases between them. The CDR3 runs 16 residues. The germline V gene encodes CDR1 SQVTM and CDR2 ANQGSEA. This chain's CDR3 is CSVEGGGTAPYNEQFF. Here the CDR3 DNA reads TGCAGCGTTGAGGGGGGCGGCACCGCCCCCTACAATGAGCAGTTCTTC.

This clone was found a few times. The chain recombines TRBV7-9 with TRBJ2-5; tentative D call: TRBD1 (6 bases). CDR1 and CDR2 (germline): SEHNR, FQNEAQ (reference sequence). V gave up 7 bases and J gave up 1 base, with 10 bases separating them. The CDR3 is 13 amino acids. The CDR3 loop is CASILTGQETQYF. CDR3 sequence (DNA): TGTGCCAGCATCCTGACAGGCCAAGAGACCCAGTACTTC.

This chain connects TRBV30 to TRBJ1-5; D not resolved. Trimming stripped 0 bases from V and 9 bases from J, with 15 bases between. The CDR3 sequence is 14 residues long. CDR1 is GTSNPN, CDR2 SVGIG, per germline (reference sequence). DNA for the CDR3: TGTGCCTGGAGTGTTGGGAGGAGAGAGGCGCCCCAGCATTTT. This sequence encodes CAWSVGRREAPQHF.

The CDR3 region is CASSRLTGTSYNEQFF. Written as DNA, the CDR3 is TGTGCCAGCAGCCGGCTGACAGGGACCTCCTACAATGAGCAGTTCTTC. This chain joins TRBV14 and TRBJ2-1, with 7 bases aligning to TRBD1. CDR3 length: 16 amino acids. CDR1 and CDR2 (germline): SGHDN, FVKESK. V was pared by 4 bases and J by 0 bases, with 6 bases of the junction left unmatched.

CDR3: CASRPGRNTGELFF. The CDR3 DNA reads as TGTGCCTCGCGCCCAGGAAGGAACACCGGGGAGCTGTTTTTT. The V gene is TRBV11-2, the J gene TRBJ2-2; unclear D gene. The CDR3 sequence is 14 residues long. The germline V and J ends were trimmed by 11 bases and 1 base, with 14 bases remaining between them. The germline CDR1 and CDR2 sequences are SGHAT and FQNNGV.

The rearrangement joins TRBV30 to TRBJ1-6; TRBD1 agrees at 7 bases. The V gene's germline CDR1 is GTSNPN and CDR2 SVGIG (reference sequence). Trimming at V came to 2 bases and at J to 10 bases, leaving 8 bases not matched to a gene. The CDR3 has 14 residues. In DNA form, the CDR3 reads TGTGCCTGGAGTCGAAGGGGGCGCACCTCACCCCTCCACTTT. Its protein product is CAWSRRGRTSPLHF.